This TCR beta chain came from a study of synovial regulatory T cells in juvenile arthritis. Turning to the study itself: Treatments: a few naive, 6 or 7 methotrexate, one methotrexate plus infliximab, one unknown.

Here immunoSEQ multiplex PCR was the method, and the copy in TCRdb shows in-frame clones only, minus some. The sample data list about 10,000 clones. Donors were some eleven juvenile idiopathic arthritis patients with active disease, 3 polyarticular and 8 oligoarticular. Median disease duration was approximately 7 years, range 0.2-19.1. The CDR3 sequence is 14 residues long. DNA is not on record. CDR1 is SNHLY and CDR2 is FYNNEI in the germline V gene. The TCR originated in a donor between 2 and 29 years old with juvenile idiopathic arthritis. The rearrangement uses TRBV2 and TRBJ2-2; TCRdb reports TRBD2, a call that lacks DNA to check it against. Sequenced: Treg cells from blood. Subset here: remaining (HLA-DR-negative) circulating blood Treg cells. This chain's CDR3 is CASNGVGDTGELFF. The complete variable domain, with remaining parts taken from reference TRBV2 and TRBJ2-2, reads EPEVTQTPSHQVTQMGQEVILRCVPISNHLYFYWYRQILGQKVEFLVSFYNNEISEKSEIFDDQFSVERPDGSNFTLKIRSTKLEDSAMYFCASNGVGDTGELFFGEGSRLTVL.